The clone carrying this T cell receptor (beta chain) has a count of ten or more. What it recognizes is unknown. MiXCR was run by TCRdb on the PCR reads, yielding one entry per CDR3 protein. This sample has hundreds of thousands of distinct CDR3 sequences, with around 25% found just once. Between about 19,000 and 1,100,000 sorted cells, with 10%, 30% or 50% RNA, yielded naive CD8 libraries. Researchers sorted naive CD8 T cells as cells that were CD8+CD4-CCR7+CD45RA+. This sample is part of a study of molecular identifiers for immune sequencing clone quantification. Germline V lookup: CDR1 SGHRS, CDR2 YFSETQ. Between the trimmed V and J ends, which lost 0 bases and 1 base, there was a span of 11 bases. The CDR3 has 15 residues. Findings and limits, study-wide: Beyond 20 RNA copies, clones held over 99% of effector molecules, compared with under 1% in naive cells.

V gene TRBV5-1 combines with J gene TRBJ2-7; TRBD1 might be the D (6 bases). What was sequenced was naive CD8+ T cells from blood, with Jurkat cell RNA spiked in. The subset is: FACS-sorted CD8+CD4-CCR7+CD45RA+ naive T cells. The sequence was obtained from a human donor in good health. Some libraries in this study had Jurkat cell RNA spiked in. Here the CDR3 reads CASSLETGPSYEQYF. The CDR3 coding sequence is TGCGCCAGCAGCTTGGAGACAGGACCTTCCTACGAGCAGTACTTC.